A selection of T cell receptor beta chains follows, all from one sample in a study of cytomegalovirus exposure and HLA in healthy donors. TCRdb's copy holds only in-frame clones and misses some; the assay was immunoSEQ multiplex PCR. The sample lists about 76,000 clones, around 80% seen once, with roughly 2.5% in the top ten. The sample comprised PBMCs. The receptors here all came from a man aged 25-45 years in good health and CMV-seronegative. Both conserved end residues are part of each CDR3. A D gene is named only where the DNA matches it firmly. Clone sizes are given selectively: once, few, many, or a class where the clone is expanded.

CDR3aa: CASSPSGLAGGNEQFF
CDR3nt: TGTGCCAGCAGTCCCTCGGGACTAGCGGGAGGTAATGAGCAGTTCTTC
v_gene: TRBV27
d_gene: TRBD2
j_gene: TRBJ2-1
abundance: NA

CDR3aa: CASSLSSDRGRRGYTF
CDR3nt: TGTGCCAGCAGCTTGTCTAGTGACAGGGGGCGCCGAGGCTACACCTTC
v_gene: TRBV5-6
d_gene: TRBD1
j_gene: TRBJ1-2
abundance: NA

CDR3aa: CASSSPGLAIEGEQYF
CDR3nt: TGTGCCAGCAGCTCCCCGGGACTAGCGATTGAGGGCGAGCAGTACTTC
v_gene: TRBV7-2
d_gene: TRBD2
j_gene: TRBJ2-7
abundance: NA

CDR3aa: CASSEGENTEAFF
CDR3nt: TGTGCCAGCAGTGAAGGAGAGAACACTGAAGCTTTCTTT
v_gene: TRBV6-1
d_gene: NA
j_gene: TRBJ1-1
abundance: NA

CDR3aa: CASSLGTGASGETQYF
CDR3nt: TGTGCCAGCAGTTTAGGAACAGGGGCCTCCGGAGAGACCCAGTACTTC
v_gene: TRBV27
d_gene: TRBD1
j_gene: TRBJ2-5
abundance: NA

CDR3aa: CSAQTGFDEQYF
CDR3nt: TGCAGCGCACAAACAGGGTTCGACGAGCAGTACTTC
v_gene: TRBV29-1
d_gene: NA
j_gene: TRBJ2-7
abundance: NA

CDR3aa: CASSPPDRDQETQYF
CDR3nt: TGCGCCAGCAGCCCTCCCGACAGGGACCAAGAGACCCAGTACTTC
v_gene: TRBV4-1
d_gene: TRBD1
j_gene: TRBJ2-5
abundance: few

CDR3aa: CASSTPQGQETQYF
CDR3nt: TGCGCCAGCAGCACTCCCCAGGGGCAAGAGACCCAGTACTTC
v_gene: TRBV5-1
d_gene: NA
j_gene: TRBJ2-5
abundance: NA

CDR3aa: CSVERELNTEAFF
CDR3nt: TGCAGCGTGGAACGGGAGTTGAACACTGAAGCTTTCTTT
v_gene: TRBV29-1
d_gene: NA
j_gene: TRBJ1-1
abundance: NA

CDR3aa: CASSQEGSGGSYEQYF
CDR3nt: TGTGCCAGCAGCCAAGAGGGGAGCGGGGGCTCCTACGAGCAGTACTTC
v_gene: TRBV4-2
d_gene: TRBD2
j_gene: TRBJ2-7
abundance: NA

CDR3aa: CASSQPDSNEKLFF
CDR3nt: TGTGCCAGCAGCCAGCCCGACAGTAATGAAAAACTGTTTTTT
v_gene: TRBV4-2
d_gene: NA
j_gene: TRBJ1-4
abundance: NA

CDR3aa: CASSLGASGVLGEQYF
CDR3nt: TGTGCCAGCAGCTTAGGGGCTAGCGGGGTTCTTGGAGAGCAGTACTTC
v_gene: TRBV7-2
d_gene: TRBD2
j_gene: TRBJ2-7
abundance: NA

CDR3aa: CAWSERSGNTIYF
CDR3nt: TGTGCCTGGAGTGAGAGGTCTGGAAACACCATATATTTT
v_gene: TRBV30
d_gene: NA
j_gene: TRBJ1-3
abundance: NA

CDR3aa: CASSLGKRDTLSEQFF
CDR3nt: TGTGCCAGCAGCTTAGGAAAACGGGACACCTTGAGTGAGCAGTTCTTC
v_gene: TRBV5-4
d_gene: NA
j_gene: TRBJ2-1
abundance: NA

CDR3aa: CAWTRQNNEKLFF
CDR3nt: TGTGCCTGGACGCGGCAGAATAATGAAAAACTGTTTTTT
v_gene: TRBV30
d_gene: NA
j_gene: TRBJ1-4
abundance: NA

CDR3aa: CAWSGYNQETQYF
CDR3nt: TGTGCCTGGAGTGGATACAACCAAGAGACCCAGTACTTC
v_gene: TRBV30
d_gene: NA
j_gene: TRBJ2-5
abundance: NA

CDR3aa: CASIERGQGYNEQFF
CDR3nt: TGTGCCAGTATAGAGAGGGGACAGGGGTACAATGAGCAGTTCTTC
v_gene: TRBV19
d_gene: TRBD1
j_gene: TRBJ2-1
abundance: NA

CDR3aa: CASSLVKLGSYFSGANVLTF
CDR3nt: TGTGCCAGCAGTTTGGTGAAACTCGGGAGTTACTTCTCTGGGGCCAACGTCCTGACTTTC
v_gene: TRBV28
d_gene: NA
j_gene: TRBJ2-6
abundance: NA

CDR3aa: CASSGRRGPYEQYF
CDR3nt: TGTGCCAGCAGCGGACGGCGGGGCCCCTACGAGCAGTACTTC
v_gene: TRBV6-1
d_gene: NA
j_gene: TRBJ2-7
abundance: NA

CDR3aa: CSSSSRLSSGNTIYF
CDR3nt: TGTTCCAGCTCTTCTCGACTTAGCTCTGGAAACACCATATATTTT
v_gene: TRBV27
d_gene: NA
j_gene: TRBJ1-3
abundance: few

CDR3aa: CASSPIPWPTGTEAFF
CDR3nt: TGTGCCAGCAGTCCAATACCCTGGCCCACGGGGACTGAAGCTTTCTTT
v_gene: TRBV27
d_gene: NA
j_gene: TRBJ1-1
abundance: once

CDR3aa: CASSLANRGNEQFF
CDR3nt: TGTGCCAGCAGCTTGGCCAATAGGGGGAATGAGCAGTTCTTC
v_gene: TRBV5-4
d_gene: NA
j_gene: TRBJ2-1
abundance: few

CDR3aa: CASSYSLTGSGNTIYF
CDR3nt: TGTGCCAGCAGTTACTCCTTGACAGGCTCTGGAAACACCATATATTTT
v_gene: TRBV6-5
d_gene: NA
j_gene: TRBJ1-3
abundance: few

CDR3aa: CASSLGLAASYNEQFF
CDR3nt: TGTGCCAGCAGCTTGGGACTAGCGGCTTCCTACAATGAGCAGTTCTTC
v_gene: TRBV9
d_gene: TRBD2
j_gene: TRBJ2-1
abundance: once

CDR3aa: CASSFDRAVYGYTF
CDR3nt: TGTGCCAGCAGCTTCGACAGGGCAGTCTATGGCTACACCTTC
v_gene: TRBV7-8
d_gene: TRBD1
j_gene: TRBJ1-2
abundance: NA

CDR3aa: CASSQDTGVGANVLTF
CDR3nt: TGCGCCAGCAGCCAAGATACCGGGGTTGGGGCCAACGTCCTGACTTTC
v_gene: TRBV4-3
d_gene: NA
j_gene: TRBJ2-6
abundance: NA

CDR3aa: CAWARLSSSYEQYF
CDR3nt: TGTGCCTGGGCTAGACTATCTAGCTCCTACGAGCAGTACTTC
v_gene: TRBV30
d_gene: NA
j_gene: TRBJ2-7
abundance: NA

CDR3aa: CASSTRDSLSNEKLFF
CDR3nt: TGTGCCAGCAGCACGCGGGACAGCCTTTCTAATGAAAAACTGTTTTTT
v_gene: TRBV9
d_gene: TRBD1
j_gene: TRBJ1-4
abundance: NA

CDR3aa: CASRIRLAGLWEQYF
CDR3nt: TGTGCCAGCAGGATACGACTAGCGGGGCTTTGGGAGCAGTACTTC
v_gene: TRBV6-1
d_gene: TRBD2
j_gene: TRBJ2-5
abundance: NA

CDR3aa: CASSPLTSGNEQFF
CDR3nt: TGTGCCAGCTCACCACTGACTAGCGGCAATGAGCAGTTCTTC
v_gene: TRBV18
d_gene: TRBD2
j_gene: TRBJ2-1
abundance: NA

CDR3aa: CAISDRESDGYTF
CDR3nt: TGTGCCATCAGTGACAGGGAAAGTGATGGCTACACCTTC
v_gene: TRBV10-3
d_gene: NA
j_gene: TRBJ1-2
abundance: NA

CDR3aa: CASSHGTGWASRTDTQYF
CDR3nt: TGCGCCAGCAGCCACGGGACAGGGTGGGCGAGTCGCACAGATACGCAGTATTTT
v_gene: TRBV4-3
d_gene: TRBD1
j_gene: TRBJ2-3
abundance: NA

CDR3aa: CASSFRGSYEQYF
CDR3nt: TGCGCCAGCAGCTTTCGCGGATCCTACGAGCAGTACTTC
v_gene: TRBV5-1
d_gene: NA
j_gene: TRBJ2-7
abundance: NA

CDR3aa: CASSPQVVSSYNEQFF
CDR3nt: TGCGCCAGCAGTCCCCAGGTGGTCTCCTCCTACAATGAGCAGTTCTTC
v_gene: TRBV10-1
d_gene: NA
j_gene: TRBJ2-1
abundance: NA

CDR3aa: CASTQYGRTNTGELFF
CDR3nt: TGTGCCAGTACCCAATACGGGAGAACGAACACCGGGGAGCTGTTTTTT
v_gene: TRBV19
d_gene: NA
j_gene: TRBJ2-2
abundance: NA

CDR3aa: CASSLARQGSGYTF
CDR3nt: TGTGCCAGCAGCTTAGCCAGACAGGGGAGTGGCTACACCTTC
v_gene: TRBV7-2
d_gene: TRBD1
j_gene: TRBJ1-2
abundance: few

CDR3aa: CASSPAAAGGKEGTEAFF
CDR3nt: TGCGCCAGCAGCCCCGCCGCGGCAGGGGGCAAGGAGGGCACTGAAGCTTTCTTT
v_gene: TRBV4-3
d_gene: TRBD1
j_gene: TRBJ1-1
abundance: NA

CDR3aa: CASSEALKGREQYF
CDR3nt: TGTGCCAGCAGTGAAGCGCTTAAGGGGCGGGAGCAGTACTTC
v_gene: TRBV2
d_gene: NA
j_gene: TRBJ2-7
abundance: NA

CDR3aa: CASSHGSGGAFWEQFF
CDR3nt: TGCGCCAGCAGCCATGGTAGCGGGGGGGCGTTTTGGGAGCAGTTCTTC
v_gene: TRBV4-1
d_gene: TRBD2
j_gene: TRBJ2-1
abundance: NA

CDR3aa: CASRDTGGSYYGYTF
CDR3nt: TGCGCCAGCAGGGACACAGGGGGATCTTATTATGGCTACACCTTC
v_gene: TRBV5-1
d_gene: TRBD1
j_gene: TRBJ1-2
abundance: NA

CDR3aa: CAWSVVAGFSTDTQYF
CDR3nt: TGTGCCTGGAGTGTGGTAGCGGGATTTTCCACAGATACGCAGTATTTT
v_gene: TRBV30
d_gene: TRBD2
j_gene: TRBJ2-3
abundance: NA

CDR3aa: CASSLSGRRQYF
CDR3nt: TGTGCCAGCAGCCTTAGCGGGAGGCGGCAGTACTTC
v_gene: TRBV6-5
d_gene: TRBD2
j_gene: TRBJ2-7
abundance: NA

CDR3aa: CASRQGNEKLFF
CDR3nt: TGTGCCAGCAGACAGGGAAACGAAAAACTGTTTTTT
v_gene: TRBV28
d_gene: NA
j_gene: TRBJ1-4
abundance: NA

CDR3aa: CASSRPEGTGELFF
CDR3nt: TGCGCCAGCAGCCGCCCCGAGGGCACCGGGGAGCTGTTTTTT
v_gene: TRBV5-1
d_gene: NA
j_gene: TRBJ2-2
abundance: NA

CDR3aa: CASSTGAAGYGYTF
CDR3nt: TGTGCCAGTAGTACAGGGGCCGCTGGCTATGGCTACACCTTC
v_gene: TRBV19
d_gene: NA
j_gene: TRBJ1-2
abundance: NA

CDR3aa: CASSHPNTANTEAFF
CDR3nt: TGCGCCAGCAGTCACCCAAACACAGCGAACACTGAAGCTTTCTTT
v_gene: TRBV4-1
d_gene: NA
j_gene: TRBJ1-1
abundance: NA

CDR3aa: CASSIGGQANYGYTF
CDR3nt: TGTGCCAGTAGTATAGGAGGACAAGCTAACTATGGCTACACCTTC
v_gene: TRBV19
d_gene: NA
j_gene: TRBJ1-2
abundance: NA

CDR3aa: CASSPGLGSRNEQFF
CDR3nt: TGTGCCAGCAGCCCGGGATTGGGGTCTCGAAATGAGCAGTTCTTC
v_gene: TRBV7-3
d_gene: NA
j_gene: TRBJ2-1
abundance: NA

CDR3aa: CASQGDYNEQFF
CDR3nt: TGTGCCAGCCAGGGGGACTACAATGAGCAGTTCTTC
v_gene: TRBV11-2
d_gene: TRBD1
j_gene: TRBJ2-1
abundance: once

CDR3aa: CATSKARVLETQYF
CDR3nt: TGTGCCACCAGTAAAGCGAGGGTGTTGGAGACCCAGTACTTC
v_gene: TRBV15
d_gene: NA
j_gene: TRBJ2-5
abundance: NA

CDR3aa: CASSMYLDNYGYTF
CDR3nt: TGTGCCAGTAGTATGTATTTAGATAACTATGGCTACACCTTC
v_gene: TRBV19
d_gene: NA
j_gene: TRBJ1-2
abundance: NA

CDR3aa: CASSRSYGNGGETQYF
CDR3nt: TGTGCCAGCAGCCGGTCGTACGGGAACGGGGGTGAGACCCAGTACTTC
v_gene: TRBV7-2
d_gene: NA
j_gene: TRBJ2-5
abundance: NA

CDR3aa: CASSPRTGNTEAFF
CDR3nt: TGCGCCAGCAGCCCGAGGACAGGGAACACTGAAGCTTTCTTT
v_gene: TRBV5-1
d_gene: TRBD1
j_gene: TRBJ1-1
abundance: NA

CDR3aa: CASSYLDRVSTEAFF
CDR3nt: TGTGCCAGCAGTTACCTCGACAGGGTTTCCACTGAAGCTTTCTTT
v_gene: TRBV6-5
d_gene: TRBD1
j_gene: TRBJ1-1
abundance: few

CDR3aa: CATSTGRNEKLFF
CDR3nt: TGTGCCACTTCCACGGGTCGGAATGAAAAACTGTTTTTT
v_gene: TRBV6-5
d_gene: NA
j_gene: TRBJ1-4
abundance: NA

CDR3aa: CASQGGRGNEQFF
CDR3nt: TGTGCCTCCCAAGGCGGGAGGGGAAATGAGCAGTTCTTC
v_gene: TRBV30
d_gene: TRBD2
j_gene: TRBJ2-1
abundance: NA

CDR3aa: CASSLTVAEGANVLTF
CDR3nt: TGTGCCAGCTCACTGACGGTCGCGGAGGGGGCCAACGTCCTGACTTTC
v_gene: TRBV18
d_gene: NA
j_gene: TRBJ2-6
abundance: NA

CDR3aa: CASSPGGLFGYTF
CDR3nt: TGTGCCAGCAGCCCAGGGGGACTCTTCGGCTACACCTTC
v_gene: TRBV7-9
d_gene: TRBD1
j_gene: TRBJ1-2
abundance: NA

CDR3aa: CASSRTYRDSYEQYF
CDR3nt: TGTGCCAGTAGCCGTACCTACAGGGACTCCTACGAGCAGTACTTC
v_gene: TRBV19
d_gene: NA
j_gene: TRBJ2-7
abundance: NA

CDR3aa: CAIKGGTKRGAPLYTDTQYF
CDR3nt: TGTGCCATCAAGGGTGGAACCAAGCGGGGGGCCCCTTTATACACAGATACGCAGTATTTT
v_gene: TRBV10-3
d_gene: TRBD2
j_gene: TRBJ2-3
abundance: NA